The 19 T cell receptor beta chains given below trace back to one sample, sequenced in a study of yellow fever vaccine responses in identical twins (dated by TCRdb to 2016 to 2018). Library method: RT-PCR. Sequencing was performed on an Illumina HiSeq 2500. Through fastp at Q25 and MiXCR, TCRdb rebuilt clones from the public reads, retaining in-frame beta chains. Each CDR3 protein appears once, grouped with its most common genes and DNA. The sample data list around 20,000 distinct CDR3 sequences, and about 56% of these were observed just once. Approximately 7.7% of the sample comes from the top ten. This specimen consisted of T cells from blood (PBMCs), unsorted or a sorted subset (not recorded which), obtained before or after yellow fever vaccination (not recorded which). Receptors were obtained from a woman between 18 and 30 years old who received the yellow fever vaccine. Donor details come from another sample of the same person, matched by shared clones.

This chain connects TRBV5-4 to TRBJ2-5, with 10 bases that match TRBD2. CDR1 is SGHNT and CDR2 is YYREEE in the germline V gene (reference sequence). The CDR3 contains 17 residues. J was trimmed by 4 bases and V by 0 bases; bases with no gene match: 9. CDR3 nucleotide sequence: TGTGCCAGCAGCTTGGCCCGAAGCGGGGGGGCCGGAGAGACCCAGTACTTC. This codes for CASSLARSGGAGETQYF.

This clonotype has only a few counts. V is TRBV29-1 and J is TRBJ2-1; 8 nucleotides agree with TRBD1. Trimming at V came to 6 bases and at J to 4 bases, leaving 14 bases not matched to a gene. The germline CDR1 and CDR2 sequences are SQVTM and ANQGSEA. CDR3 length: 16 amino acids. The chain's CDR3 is CSVQDRTGILYNEQFF. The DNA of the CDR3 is TGCAGCGTCCAAGACCGGACAGGGATTTTATACAATGAGCAGTTCTTC.

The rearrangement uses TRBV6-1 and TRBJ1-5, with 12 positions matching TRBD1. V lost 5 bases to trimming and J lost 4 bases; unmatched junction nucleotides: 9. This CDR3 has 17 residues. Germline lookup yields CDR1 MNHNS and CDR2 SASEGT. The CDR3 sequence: CASSIGTGGAGNQPQHF. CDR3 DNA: TGTGCCAGCAGTATTGGGACAGGGGGCGCGGGTAATCAGCCCCAGCATTTT.

Here the CDR3 DNA reads TGTGCCAGCAAACTGACTAGCGGGAGCCCCTACAATGAGCAGTTCTTC. As protein: CASKLTSGSPYNEQFF. V gene TRBV12-3 or TRBV12-4 combines with J gene TRBJ2-1; TRBD2 agrees at 12 bases. The length of the CDR3 is 16 residues. After removal of 7 bases from V and 2 bases from J, the junction contained 6 bases not matched to a gene.

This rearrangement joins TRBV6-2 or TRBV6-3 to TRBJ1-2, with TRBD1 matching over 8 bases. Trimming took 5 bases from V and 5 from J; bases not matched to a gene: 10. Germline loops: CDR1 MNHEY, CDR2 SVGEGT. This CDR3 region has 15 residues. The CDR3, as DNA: TGTGCCAGCAGTCAACCGGGGACAGGCGGATATGGCTACACCTTC. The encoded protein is CASSQPGTGGYGYTF.

For the CDR3, the DNA is TGCGCCAGCAGCTTAGAAGAGACCCAGTACTTC. Its translation: CASSLEETQYF. This rearrangement joins TRBV5-1 to TRBJ2-5; D not certain. Germline values: CDR1 SGHRS, CDR2 YFSETQ. The CDR3 sequence is 11 residues long. Trimming removed 2 bases from V and 3 bases from J, with 2 bases in between.

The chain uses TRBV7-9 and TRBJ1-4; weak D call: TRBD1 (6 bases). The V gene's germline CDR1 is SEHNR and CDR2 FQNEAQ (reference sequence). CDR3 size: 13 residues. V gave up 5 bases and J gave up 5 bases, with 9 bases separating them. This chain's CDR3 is CASSPGTNEKLFF. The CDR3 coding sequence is TGTGCCAGCAGCCCAGGGACAAATGAAAAACTGTTTTTT. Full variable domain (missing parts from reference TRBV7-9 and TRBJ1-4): DTGVSQNPRHKITKRGQNVTFRCDPISEHNRLYWYRQTLGQGPEFLTYFQNEAQLEKSRLLSDRFSAERPKGSFSTLEIQRTEQGDSAMYLCASSPGTNEKLFFGSGTQLSVL.

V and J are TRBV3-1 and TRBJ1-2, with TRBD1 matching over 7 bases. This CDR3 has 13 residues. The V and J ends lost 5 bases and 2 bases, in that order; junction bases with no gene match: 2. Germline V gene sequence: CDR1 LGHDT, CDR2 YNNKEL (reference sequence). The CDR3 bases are TGTGCCAGCAGCTCGGGACAGAACTATGGCTACACCTTC. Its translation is CASSSGQNYGYTF.

The DNA for the CDR3 is TGTGCCAGCAGTGAACAGGGCCGGATACTTCCTTCACCCCTCCACTTT. It codes for CASSEQGRILPSPLHF. The chain has TRBV6-1 and TRBJ1-6, with D possibly TRBD1 on 5 matching bases. The CDR3 spans 16 residues. CDR1 is MNHNS and CDR2 is SASEGT in the germline V gene. The V and J ends lost 2 bases and 9 bases respectively, with 17 bases between them.

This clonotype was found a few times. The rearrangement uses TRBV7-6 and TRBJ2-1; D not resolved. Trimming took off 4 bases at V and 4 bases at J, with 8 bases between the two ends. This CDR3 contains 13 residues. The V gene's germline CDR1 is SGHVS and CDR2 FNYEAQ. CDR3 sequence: CASSSQPYNEQFF. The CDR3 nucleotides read TGTGCCAGCAGCTCACAGCCTTACAATGAGCAGTTCTTC.

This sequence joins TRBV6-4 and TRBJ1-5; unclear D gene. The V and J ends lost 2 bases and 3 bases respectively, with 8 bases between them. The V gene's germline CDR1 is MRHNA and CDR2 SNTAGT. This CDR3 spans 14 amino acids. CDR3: CASSDGTFNQPQHF. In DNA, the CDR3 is TGTGCCAGCAGTGACGGCACCTTCAATCAGCCCCAGCATTTT.

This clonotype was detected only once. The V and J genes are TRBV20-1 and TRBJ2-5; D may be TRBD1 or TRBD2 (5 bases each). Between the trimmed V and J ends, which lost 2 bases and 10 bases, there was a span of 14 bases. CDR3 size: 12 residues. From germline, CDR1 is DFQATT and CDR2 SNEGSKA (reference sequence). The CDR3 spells CSARTGPGGQYF. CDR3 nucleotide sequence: TGCAGTGCTAGAACCGGACCTGGGGGCCAGTACTTC.

CDR3 coding DNA: TGCAGCGTGAGGGGACAGGGAAACTATGGCTACACCTTC. Amino acid sequence: CSVRGQGNYGYTF. The chain uses TRBV29-1 and TRBJ1-2, with 9 bases fitting TRBD1. The CDR3 length is 13 residues. With V trimmed by 6 bases and J by 2 bases, 4 bases remained unmatched. The germline V gene has CDR1 SQVTM and CDR2 ANQGSEA.

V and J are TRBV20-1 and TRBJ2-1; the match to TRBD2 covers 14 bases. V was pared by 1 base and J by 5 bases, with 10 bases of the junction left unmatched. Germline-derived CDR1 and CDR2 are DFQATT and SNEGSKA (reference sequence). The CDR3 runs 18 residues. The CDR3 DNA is TGCAGTGCTAGAGCCGGGACTAGCGGGAGTTGGACCAACAATGAGCAGTTCTTC. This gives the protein CSARAGTSGSWTNNEQFF.

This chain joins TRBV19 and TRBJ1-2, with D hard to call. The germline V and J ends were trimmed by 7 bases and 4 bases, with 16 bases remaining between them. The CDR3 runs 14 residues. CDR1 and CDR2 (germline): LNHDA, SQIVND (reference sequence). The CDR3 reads CASNPGRPSYGYTF. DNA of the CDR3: TGTGCCAGTAACCCGGGTCGGCCGAGCTATGGCTACACCTTC.

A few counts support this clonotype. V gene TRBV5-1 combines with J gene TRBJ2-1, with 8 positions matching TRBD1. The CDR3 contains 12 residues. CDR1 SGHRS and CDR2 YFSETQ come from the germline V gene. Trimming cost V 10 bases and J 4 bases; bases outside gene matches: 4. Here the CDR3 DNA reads TGCGCCGTCCGGGACAGGTACAATGAGCAGTTCTTC. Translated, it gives CAVRDRYNEQFF.

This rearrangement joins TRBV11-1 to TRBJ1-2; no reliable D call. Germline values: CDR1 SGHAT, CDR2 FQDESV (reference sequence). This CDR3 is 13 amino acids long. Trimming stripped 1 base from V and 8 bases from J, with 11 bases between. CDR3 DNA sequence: TGTGCCAGCAGCTTAGACGGCGGTGGGGGCTACACCTTC. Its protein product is CASSLDGGGGYTF. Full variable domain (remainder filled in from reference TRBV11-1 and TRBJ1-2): EAEVAQSPRYKITEKSQAVAFWCDPISGHATLYWYRQILGQGPELLVQFQDESVVDDSQLPKDRFSAERLKGVDSTLKIQPAELGDSAMYLCASSLDGGGGYTFGSGTRLTVV.

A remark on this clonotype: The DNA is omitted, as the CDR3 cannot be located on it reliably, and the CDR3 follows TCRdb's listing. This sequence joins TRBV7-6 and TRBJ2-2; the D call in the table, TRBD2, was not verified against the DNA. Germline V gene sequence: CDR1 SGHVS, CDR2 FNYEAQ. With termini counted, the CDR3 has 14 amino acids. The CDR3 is CASSPSGAGELFFF.

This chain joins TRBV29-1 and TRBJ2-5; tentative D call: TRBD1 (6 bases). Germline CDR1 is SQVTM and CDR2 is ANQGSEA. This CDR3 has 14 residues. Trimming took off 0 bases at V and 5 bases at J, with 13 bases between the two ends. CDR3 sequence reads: CSVEDRTAGETQYF. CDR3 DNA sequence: TGCAGCGTTGAAGATCGGACAGCCGGGGAGACCCAGTACTTC.